The rows below give T cell receptor beta chains drawn from one sample of a study of shared clonotypes between healthy human individuals. Produced via immunoSEQ multiplex PCR; TCRdb's table is partial and in-frame only. The profile covers about a million clones, with over 75% appearing a single time and nearly 1.5% taken by the ten largest. The sequenced material came from memory CD4+ T cells sorted from blood. The source is a man between 18 and 29 years old in good health. The CDR3 runs from the conserved cysteine through the conserved F or W. A D gene is named only where the DNA matches it firmly. Size is stated for part of the rows, as once, few or many counts, or as a class when the clone is expanded.

TRBJ2-7,16,TRBV18,TRBD2,.,CASSLGLAGGLYEQYF,TGTGCCAGCTCTCTCGGACTAGCGGGAGGGCTCTACGAGCAGTACTTC
TRBJ1-6,12,TRBV5-4,.,.,CASSPPGLPLHF,TGTGCCAGCAGCCCGCCCGGGTTACCCCTCCACTTT
TRBJ2-2,16,TRBV5-4,.,.,CASSLQARVETGELFF,TGTGCCAGCAGCCTACAGGCCAGGGTGGAGACCGGGGAGCTGTTTTTT
TRBJ1-1,13,TRBV18,TRBD1,.,CASSQQGATEAFF,TGTGCCAGCTCTCAGCAGGGGGCCACTGAAGCTTTCTTT
TRBJ2-2,16,TRBV7-2,TRBD2,.,CASSSSLGGYTGELFF,TGTGCCAGCAGCTCCTCTTTGGGAGGGTACACCGGGGAGCTGTTTTTT
TRBJ2-3,11,TRBV15,.,.,CATSRVDTQYF,TGTGCCACCAGCAGGGTGGATACGCAGTATTTT
TRBJ2-5,15,TRBV7-9,TRBD1,many,CASSLARQGQETQYF,TGTGCCAGCAGCTTAGCCCGACAGGGTCAAGAGACCCAGTACTTC
TRBJ1-1,11,TRBV20-1,.,few,CSARMYPEAFF,TGCAGTGCTAGGATGTATCCTGAAGCTTTCTTT
TRBJ1-5,16,TRBV27,.,.,CASRGEKGGFNQPQHF,TGTGCCAGCCGTGGGGAGAAAGGGGGTTTTAATCAGCCCCAGCATTTT
TRBJ1-5,14,TRBV27,TRBD1,.,CASSLDRVGQPQHF,TGTGCCAGCAGTTTGGACAGGGTAGGCCAGCCCCAGCATTTT
TRBJ2-7,14,TRBV5-6,.,once,CASKKAGGSYEQYF,TGTGCCAGCAAGAAGGCAGGGGGGAGCTACGAGCAGTACTTC
TRBJ1-3,16,TRBV5-1,TRBD1,.,CASSLQPTGKGNTIYF,TGCGCCAGCAGCTTGCAGCCGACAGGGAAGGGAAACACCATATATTTT
TRBJ1-1,16,TRBV30,TRBD1,.,CAWRTGGSFFGTEAFF,TGTGCCTGGAGGACAGGGGGGTCTTTTTTCGGCACTGAAGCTTTCTTT
TRBJ1-1,15,TRBV7-9,.,.,CASSTRRGLNTEAFF,TGTGCCAGCAGCACGAGACGGGGCCTGAACACTGAAGCTTTCTTT
TRBJ1-4,15,TRBV27,TRBD1,once,CASTQRQGTNEKLFF,TGTGCCAGCACCCAAAGACAGGGGACTAATGAAAAACTGTTTTTT
TRBJ2-5,14,TRBV7-2,.,.,CASSSRAQEKTQYF,TGTGCCAGCAGCTCCCGTGCCCAGGAGAAGACCCAGTACTTC
TRBJ2-3,16,TRBV10-3,TRBD2,.,CAISDVRAGGTDTQYF,TGTGCCATCAGTGATGTGCGGGCGGGGGGCACAGATACGCAGTATTTT
TRBJ1-1,16,TRBV5-6,TRBD1,.,CASSARGSLGWNEAFF,TGTGCCAGCAGCGCCAGGGGGAGTTTGGGATGGAATGAAGCTTTCTTT